The rows below give T cell receptor beta chains drawn from one sample of a study of identical twins. TCRdb ran MiXCR on the 5' RACE reads and lists one entry per CDR3 protein. Of roughly 690,000 distinct CDR3 sequences in the sample, around 5.7% were seen once. The sample was naive T cells sorted from blood. These receptors were obtained from a man between 18 and 35 years old in good health. CDR3s include the opening cysteine and the closing phenylalanine or tryptophan. The order of the fields is CDR3 protein, CDR3 DNA, clone size, V gene, D gene, J gene. A D gene is named only where the DNA matches it firmly. Clone size is not always given. Where it is, it says once, few, many or a class for expanded clones.

CDR3 protein: CASSLSRDRNTEAFF
CDR3 DNA: TGTGCCAGCAGTTTAAGCCGGGACAGGAACACTGAAGCTTTCTTT
clone size: many
V gene: TRBV12-3/TRBV12-4
D gene: TRBD1
J gene: TRBJ1-1

CDR3 protein: CASSPLIDRNYGYTF
CDR3 DNA: TGTGCCAGCAGCCCCCTGATTGACCGAAACTATGGCTACACCTTC
clone size: many
V gene: TRBV12-3/TRBV12-4
D gene: .
J gene: TRBJ1-2

CDR3 protein: CASSVEGFYNEQFF
CDR3 DNA: TGCGCCAGCAGTGTCGAGGGATTTTACAATGAGCAGTTCTTC
clone size: few
V gene: TRBV10-2
D gene: .
J gene: TRBJ2-1

CDR3 protein: CSARVGLSYEQYF
CDR3 DNA: TGCAGTGCTAGGGTGGGCCTCTCCTACGAGCAGTACTTC
clone size: many
V gene: TRBV20-1
D gene: .
J gene: TRBJ2-7

CDR3 protein: CSAGTVTEAFF
CDR3 DNA: TGCAGCGCTGGGACGGTAACTGAAGCTTTCTTT
clone size: many
V gene: TRBV29-1
D gene: .
J gene: TRBJ1-1

CDR3 protein: CASSHRTTEAFF
CDR3 DNA: TGTGCCAGCAGTCACCGGACCACTGAAGCTTTCTTT
clone size: many
V gene: TRBV6-5
D gene: .
J gene: TRBJ1-1

CDR3 protein: CASSSQSRLYNEQFF
CDR3 DNA: TGTGCCAGCAGTTCCCAGAGCAGACTGTACAATGAGCAGTTCTTC
clone size: few
V gene: TRBV28
D gene: .
J gene: TRBJ2-1

CDR3 protein: CASRNYRAPSTDTQYF
CDR3 DNA: TGTGCCAGCAGGAACTACAGGGCCCCTAGCACAGATACGCAGTATTTT
clone size: .
V gene: TRBV3-1
D gene: .
J gene: TRBJ2-3

CDR3 protein: CASSRSGTSGHNEQFF
CDR3 DNA: TGTGCCAGCTCACGCTCCGGGACTAGCGGTCACAATGAGCAGTTCTTC
clone size: .
V gene: TRBV18
D gene: TRBD2
J gene: TRBJ2-1

CDR3 protein: CASGLSLAGSYNEQFF
CDR3 DNA: TGTGCTAGTGGTTTGTCACTAGCAGGCTCCTACAATGAGCAGTTCTTC
clone size: .
V gene: TRBV12-5
D gene: .
J gene: TRBJ2-1

CDR3 protein: CSASTEDPGETQYF
CDR3 DNA: TGCAGTGCTTCGACGGAGGACCCCGGGGAGACCCAGTACTTC
clone size: many
V gene: TRBV20-1
D gene: .
J gene: TRBJ2-5